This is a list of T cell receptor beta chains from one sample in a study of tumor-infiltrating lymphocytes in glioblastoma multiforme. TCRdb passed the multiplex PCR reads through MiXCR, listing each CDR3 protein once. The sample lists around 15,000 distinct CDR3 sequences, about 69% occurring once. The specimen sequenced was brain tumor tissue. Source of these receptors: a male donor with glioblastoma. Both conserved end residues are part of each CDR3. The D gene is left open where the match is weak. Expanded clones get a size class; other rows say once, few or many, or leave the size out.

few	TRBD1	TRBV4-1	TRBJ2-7	CASSQEEGQGINEQYF	TGCGCCAGCAGCCAAGAAGAGGGACAGGGGATCAACGAGCAGTACTTC
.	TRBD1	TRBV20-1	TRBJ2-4	CSARDPDRGIRKAENIQYF	TGCAGTGCTAGAGACCCGGACAGGGGGATTCGAAAAGCCGAGAACATTCAGTACTTC
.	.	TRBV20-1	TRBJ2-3	CSARFPSTDTQYF	TGCAGTGCTAGATTCCCTAGCACAGATACGCAGTATTTT
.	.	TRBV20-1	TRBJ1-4	CSASEPGANEKLFF	TGCAGTGCTTCCGAGCCAGGGGCGAATGAAAAACTGTTTTTT
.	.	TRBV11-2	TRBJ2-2	CASSLDGGPGELFF	TGTGCCAGCAGCTTAGATGGGGGGCCCGGGGAGCTGTTTTTT
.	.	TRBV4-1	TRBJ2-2	CASSLRPEGMGTGELFF	TGCGCCAGCAGCCTCAGGCCCGAGGGCATGGGGACCGGGGAGCTGTTTTTT
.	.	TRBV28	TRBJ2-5	CASLSDTLETQYF	TGTGCCAGTTTATCGGATACCCTAGAGACCCAGTACTTC
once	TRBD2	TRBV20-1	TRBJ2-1	CSAPLAGGLYNEQFF	TGCAGTGCTCCTTTAGCGGGGGGCCTATACAATGAGCAGTTCTTC
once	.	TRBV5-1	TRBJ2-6	CVSSLSTVVGANVLTF	TGCGTCAGCAGCTTGAGTACGGTAGTTGGGGCCAACGTCCTGACTTTC
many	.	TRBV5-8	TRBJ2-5	CASLRQGFLETQYF	.
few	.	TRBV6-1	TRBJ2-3	CASWDPTDTQYF	TGTGCCAGTTGGGACCCCACAGATACGCAGTATTTT
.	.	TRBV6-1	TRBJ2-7	CASSERTSYEQYF	TGTGCCAGCAGTGAAAGGACCTCCTACGAGCAGTACTTC
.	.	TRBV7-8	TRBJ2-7	CASSFTEQQYF	TGTGCCAGCAGCTTTACTGAACAGCAGTACTTC
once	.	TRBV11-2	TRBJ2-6	CASSTLSSSGANILTF	TGTGCCAGCAGCACCCTCTCGAGCTCTGGGGCCAACATCCTGACCTTC
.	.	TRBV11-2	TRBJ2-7	CASSLGVSGYEQYF	TGTGCCAGCAGCTTAGGTGTTAGCGGCTACGAGCAGTACTTC
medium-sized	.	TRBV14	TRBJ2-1	CASSQPGDGSYNEQFF	TGTGCCAGCAGCCAACCGGGGGATGGATCCTACAATGAGCAGTTCTTC
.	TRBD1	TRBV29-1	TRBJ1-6	CSVARDRESPLYF	TGCAGTGTCGCCAGGGACAGAGAATCACCCCTCTACTTT
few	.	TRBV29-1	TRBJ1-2	CSVDSYGYTF	TGCAGCGTTGACAGCTATGGCTACACCTTC
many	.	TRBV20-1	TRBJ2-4	CSARGPGNIQYF	TGCAGTGCTAGGGGCCCAGGAAACATTCAGTACTTC
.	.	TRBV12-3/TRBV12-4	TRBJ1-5	CASTKGRQPQHF	TGTGCCAGCACCAAAGGGAGGCAGCCCCAGCATTTT
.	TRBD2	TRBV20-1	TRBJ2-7	CSAPEWTSESYEQYF	TGCAGTGCACCCGAGTGGACTAGCGAATCCTACGAGCAGTACTTC
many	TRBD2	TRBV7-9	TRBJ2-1	CASRSPGGRGDEQFF	TGTGCCAGCAGAAGTCCGGGCGGGAGAGGCGATGAGCAGTTCTTC
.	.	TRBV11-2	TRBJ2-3	CASSPPGGTDTQYF	TGTGCCAGCAGCCCCCCGGGCGGCACAGATACGCAGTATTTT
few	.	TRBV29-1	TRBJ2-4	CSVARGGGENIQYF	TGCAGCGTGGCACGGGGAGGCGGCGAAAACATTCAGTACTTC
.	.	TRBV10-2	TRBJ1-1	CASAENTEAFF	TGCGCCAGCGCGGAGAACACTGAAGCTTTCTTT
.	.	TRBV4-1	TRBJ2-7	CASSQVAVRATYEQYF	TGCGCCAGCAGCCAAGTTGCGGTTAGAGCGACCTACGAGCAGTACTTC
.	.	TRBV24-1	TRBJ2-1	CATSEGPVVGGEQFF	TGTGCCACCAGTGAAGGTCCAGTAGTGGGAGGTGAGCAGTTCTTC
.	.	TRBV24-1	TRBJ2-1	CATGTAGAEFF	TGTGCCACCGGGACGGCGGGGGCGGAGTTCTTC
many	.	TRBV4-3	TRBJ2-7	CASSQGRRAGYEQYF	TGCGCCAGCAGCCAAGGGCGCAGGGCGGGCTACGAGCAGTACTTC
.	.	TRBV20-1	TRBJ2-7	CSARDAGDGREQYF	TGCAGTGCTAGAGATGCAGGGGACGGGAGGGAGCAGTACTTC
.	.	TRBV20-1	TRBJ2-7	CSARDLGGAKNEQYF	TGCAGTGCTAGAGATCTCGGAGGGGCGAAGAACGAGCAGTACTTC
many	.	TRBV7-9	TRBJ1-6	CASSPPGTRGVPSPLHF	TGTGCCAGCAGCCCCCCCGGTACCAGAGGGGTACCCTCACCCCTCCACTTT
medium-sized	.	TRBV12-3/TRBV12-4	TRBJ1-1	CASSLGGFLGTEAFF	TGTGCCAGCAGTTTAGGTGGGTTTTTAGGCACTGAAGCTTTCTTT
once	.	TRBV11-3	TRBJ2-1	CDSSYGANNEQFF	TGTGACAGCAGCTACGGGGCGAACAATGAGCAGTTCTTC
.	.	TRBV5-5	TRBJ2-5	CASSLGFETQYF	TGTGCCAGCAGCTTGGGTTTCGAGACCCAGTACTTC
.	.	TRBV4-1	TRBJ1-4	CASSPNAGLNEKLFF	TGCGCCAGCAGCCCTAATGCAGGGTTGAATGAAAAACTGTTTTTT
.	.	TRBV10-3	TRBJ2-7	CAISEFPEGPSYEQYF	TGTGCCATCAGTGAGTTCCCAGAGGGTCCCTCCTACGAGCAGTACTTC
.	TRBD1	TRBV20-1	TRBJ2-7	CSARDPGQGGYEQYF	TGCAGTGCTAGAGATCCGGGACAGGGGGGCTACGAGCAGTACTTC
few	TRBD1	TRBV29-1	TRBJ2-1	CSVVNPGQGNNEQFF	TGCAGCGTCGTGAACCCGGGACAGGGGAACAATGAGCAGTTCTTC
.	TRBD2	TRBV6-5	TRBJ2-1	CASSYSTSGNNKQFF	TGTGCCAGCAGTTACTCAACTAGCGGTAACAATAAACAGTTCTTC
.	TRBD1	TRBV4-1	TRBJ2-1	CASGQNTGVPYNKQFF	TGCGCCAGCGGCCAAAACACAGGGGTCCCTTACAATAAGCAGTTCTTC
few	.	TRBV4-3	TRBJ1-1	CASRANPRNTEAFF	TGCGCCAGCCGGGCCAACCCCAGGAACACTGAAGCTTTCTTT